This T cell receptor (beta chain) was retrieved from a study of blood T cell repertoires in COVID-19. Recovered participants had two consecutive negative NP/OP PCR tests, healthcare professional clearance, or symptom resolution. TCRdb's copy holds only in-frame clones and misses some; the assay was immunoSEQ multiplex PCR. The sample yields about 300,000 clones, about nine tenths seen once. CDR1 and CDR2 (germline): MNHEY, SMNVEV (reference sequence). Unmatched junction bases numbered 7, after V lost 2 bases and J lost 9 bases. CDR3 length: 14 amino acids. This chain connects TRBV27 to TRBJ1-5; TRBD1 aligns across 7 bases. This clonotype was obtained from a man aged 25 to 45 who had recovered from COVID-19. Sequencing was carried out using PBMCs or T cells enriched from blood (not recorded which). Written as DNA, the CDR3 is TGTGCCAGCAGTTTAGAAAAAAACAGGGGGCCCCAGCATTTT. Translation gives CASSLEKNRGPQHF.